A selection of T cell receptor beta chains follows, all from one sample in a study of radiation and T cells in renal cell carcinoma. The table came from immunoSEQ multiplex PCR; TCRdb's copy has only in-frame clones and leaves some out. Here the sample spans 130,000 to 150,000 clones, about 87% being singletons. This specimen consisted of blood, obtained from a patient whose treatment included radiotherapy and nephrectomy. Receptors originate from a woman in her 70s with renal cell carcinoma. The conserved cysteine and the conserved F or W are not part of the CDR3 here. The size of a clone is reported for some rows only, either as once, few or many, or as a class for expanded clones.

v_call: TRBV9
clone_size: .
j_call: TRBJ2-3
cdr3_aa: ASSVEGGRIDTQY

v_call: TRBV9
clone_size: .
j_call: TRBJ1-5
cdr3_aa: ASSVQGSSNQPQH

v_call: TRBV11-2
clone_size: .
j_call: TRBJ1-2
cdr3_aa: ASSLDFGTRWGYT

v_call: TRBV5-4
clone_size: .
j_call: TRBJ1-5
cdr3_aa: ASSLGPGQGYSNQPQH

v_call: TRBV25-1
clone_size: .
j_call: TRBJ2-2
cdr3_aa: ASSEFRGGHTGELF

v_call: TRBV2
clone_size: .
j_call: TRBJ2-5
cdr3_aa: ASSGPGRQRETQY

v_call: TRBV5-4
clone_size: .
j_call: TRBJ1-2
cdr3_aa: ASSPTDYGYT

v_call: TRBV7-6
clone_size: .
j_call: TRBJ2-2
cdr3_aa: ASSLRERTGELF

v_call: TRBV30
clone_size: .
j_call: TRBJ2-1
cdr3_aa: AWTPPIGGAGGEQF

v_call: TRBV7-2
clone_size: once
j_call: TRBJ1-6
cdr3_aa: ASSLDSSYNSPLH

v_call: TRBV7-8
clone_size: .
j_call: TRBJ1-2
cdr3_aa: ASSLAGREEGYT

v_call: TRBV15
clone_size: few
j_call: TRBJ1-3
cdr3_aa: ATSRDPGNSGNTIY

v_call: TRBV1
clone_size: once
j_call: TRBJ1-1
cdr3_aa: TSSQDSFRAGNTEAF

v_call: TRBV4-1
clone_size: .
j_call: TRBJ1-2
cdr3_aa: ASSQERDGRFGYT

v_call: TRBV5-1
clone_size: .
j_call: TRBJ2-1
cdr3_aa: ASSLLGGGVSYNEQF

v_call: TRBV29-1
clone_size: .
j_call: TRBJ1-1
cdr3_aa: SGLDGNTEAF

v_call: TRBV10-1
clone_size: .
j_call: TRBJ1-3
cdr3_aa: ASRTGSSGNTIY

v_call: TRBV2
clone_size: .
j_call: TRBJ2-1
cdr3_aa: ASSESGLNNEQF

v_call: TRBV5-5
clone_size: .
j_call: TRBJ1-4
cdr3_aa: ASSERGTPLF

v_call: TRBV30
clone_size: .
j_call: TRBJ2-3
cdr3_aa: AWGTSGSTDTQY

v_call: TRBV5-6
clone_size: once
j_call: TRBJ1-1
cdr3_aa: ASSYSTQGTEAF

v_call: TRBV30
clone_size: .
j_call: TRBJ2-7
cdr3_aa: AWSPTGTTYEQY

v_call: TRBV19
clone_size: .
j_call: TRBJ1-6
cdr3_aa: ASNPGRNNSPLH

v_call: TRBV5-6
clone_size: .
j_call: TRBJ1-2
cdr3_aa: ASSLGVGYT

v_call: TRBV18
clone_size: .
j_call: TRBJ2-7
cdr3_aa: ASSPAGAAYPSREQY

v_call: TRBV18
clone_size: .
j_call: TRBJ1-1
cdr3_aa: ASSPTAPRADTEAF